The 29 T cell receptor beta chains given below trace back to one sample, sequenced in a study of T-cell memory formation after mild COVID-19. TCRdb fed the 5' RACE reads into MiXCR, producing one record per CDR3 protein. The sample contains 350,000 to 500,000 distinct CDR3 sequences, 15% to 20% of which appear only once. The sequencing sample was made of PBMCs or a T cell subset sorted from them (not recorded which). These receptors all come from a man aged 18 to 35 who had mild COVID-19 (a few samples of this study predate the infection). Cell type and time point are not known.

This chain uses TRBV20-1 with TRBJ2-3, with D possibly being TRBD2 (5 bases). Trimming shortened V by 3 bases and J by 1 base, and 17 bases separated the two germline ends. Germline V gene sequence: CDR1 DFQATT, CDR2 SNEGSKA (reference sequence). The CDR3 contains 16 residues. CDR3: CSASRRGYQGTDTQYF. The CDR3 bases are TGCAGTGCTAGCCGGAGAGGGTATCAAGGCACAGATACGCAGTATTTT.

V and J are TRBV27 and TRBJ2-2; unclear D gene. The V gene lost 2 bases and the J gene lost 4 bases, with 8 bases spanning the gap. Germline V gene sequence: CDR1 MNHEY, CDR2 SMNVEV (reference sequence). This CDR3 spans 14 amino acids. This chain's CDR3 is CASSLDWVTGELFF. The CDR3 DNA reads as TGTGCCAGCAGTTTAGACTGGGTCACCGGGGAGCTGTTTTTT.

This clonotype was picked up a small number of times. The chain uses TRBV11-2 and TRBJ2-6; D possibly matches TRBD1 or TRBD2 (5 bases each). The CDR3 totals 19 residues. Trimming left V 2 bases short and J 2 bases short, with 19 bases between. Germline assignment: CDR1 SGHAT and CDR2 FQNNGV. The CDR3: CASSLLGPTWPPGANVLTF. As DNA, the CDR3 is TGTGCCAGCAGCTTACTGGGACCCACGTGGCCCCCTGGGGCCAACGTCCTGACTTTC.

In its sample, this clonotype was seen many times. The V call is TRBV12-3 or TRBV12-4, the J call TRBJ2-3, with TRBD2 identical over 9 bases. The CDR3 spans 16 residues. Trimming took 4 bases from V and 3 from J; bases not matched to a gene: 8. CDR3 sequence reads: CASSSPAGGGTDTQYF. The CDR3 nucleotides are TGTGCCAGCAGTTCCCCAGCGGGGGGAGGAACAGATACGCAGTATTTT.

This clonotype was counted a few times. The chain uses TRBV4-3 and TRBJ2-1, with a weak D call TRBD2 (6 bases). Trimming cost V 5 bases and J 2 bases, with 10 bases left between them. The CDR3 runs to 14 residues. Germline CDR1 LGHNA, CDR2 YSLEER. The CDR3 reads CASSIAATYNEQFF. The CDR3, as DNA: TGCGCCAGCAGCATAGCGGCGACCTACAATGAGCAGTTCTTC.

This chain connects TRBV5-1 to TRBJ2-5; possibly TRBD1 or TRBD2 for D (5 bases each). CDR3 length: 13 amino acids. Germline V gene data show CDR1 as SGHRS and CDR2 as YFSETQ. V lost 0 bases to trimming and J lost 7 bases, with 10 bases between them. The CDR3 DNA reads TGCGCCAGCAGCTTGGAGGATGGGGGGACCCAGTACTTC. The encoded protein is CASSLEDGGTQYF. Combining the CDR3 with reference TRBV5-1 and TRBJ2-5 gives the whole variable domain KAGVTQTPRYLIKTRGQQVTLSCSPISGHRSVSWYQQTPGQGLQFLFEYFSETQRNKGNFPGRFSGRQFSNSRSEMNVSTLELGDSALYLCASSLEDGGTQYFGPGTRLLVL.

This clonotype was seen a few times. This chain connects TRBV4-1 to TRBJ1-4; 10 nucleotides line up with TRBD1. The V gene end was trimmed by 0 bases and the J gene end by 7 bases; junction bases not matched to a gene: 8. Per germline, CDR1 MGHRA and CDR2 YSYEKL. The CDR3 loop spans 17 amino acids. The CDR3: CASSQDLSGTGAEKLFF. The CDR3 DNA reads TGCGCCAGCAGCCAAGATTTGTCCGGGACAGGGGCTGAAAAACTGTTTTTT.

The chain has TRBV5-5 and TRBJ1-6; 7 bases are a match to TRBD1. Germline V lookup: CDR1 SGHKS, CDR2 YYEKEE (reference sequence). V shed 3 bases and J 0 bases; nucleotides not matched to a gene: 3. The CDR3 totals 16 residues. As DNA, the CDR3 is TGTGCCAGCAGCTGGACAGGTTCCTCCTATAATTCACCCCTCCACTTT. Protein product: CASSWTGSSYNSPLHF.

The rearrangement joins TRBV6-5 to TRBJ1-4; possibly TRBD1 for D (5 bases). Germline V CDR1 and CDR2: MNHEY, SVGAGI. V was trimmed by 6 bases and J by 7 bases, leaving 15 bases between them. There are 14 residues in the CDR3. The CDR3 nucleotides read TGTGCCAGCAGCCCGACAGACTTTAGTGAAAAACTGTTTTTT. This codes for CASSPTDFSEKLFF.

The chain has TRBV20-1 and TRBJ2-3, with D possibly being TRBD2 (5 bases). Per the germline V gene, CDR1 is DFQATT and CDR2 is SNEGSKA (reference sequence). The V end lost 6 bases, the J end lost 5 bases, and 9 bases lay between the germline ends. The CDR3 is 11 residues long. The CDR3 DNA is TGCAGTGCCAGACTACTAGATACGCAGTATTTT. It encodes CSARLLDTQYF.

The chain couples TRBV5-3 to TRBJ1-1; D is unclear. TRBV5-3 qualifies as an ORF whose function is uncertain. The CDR3 consists of 14 residues. Trimming left V 0 bases short and J 1 base short, with 7 bases between. This CDR3 reads CARSLGLGNTEAFF. CDR3 DNA sequence: TGTGCCAGAAGCTTGGGCCTGGGGAACACTGAAGCTTTCTTT.

This clonotype was observed many times. The V call is TRBV5-1, the J call TRBJ2-2, with D tentatively TRBD2 (6 bases). The CDR3 runs to 15 residues. V was clipped by 2 bases and J by 7 bases, with 15 bases between them. The germline gives CDR1 SGHRS, CDR2 YFSETQ. For the CDR3, the DNA is TGCGCCAGCAGCTTCGCGGGGATTTTCCTCGGGGAGCTGTTTTTT. The encoded protein is CASSFAGIFLGELFF.

This clonotype turned up a few times. The V and J genes are TRBV14 and TRBJ2-3; 9 nucleotides line up with TRBD1. The CDR3 extends over 17 amino acids. With V trimmed by 3 bases and J by 6 bases, 13 bases remained unmatched. The germline V gene has CDR1 SGHDN and CDR2 FVKESK. The CDR3 protein is CASSQTRMGTGYDTQYF. The CDR3 DNA is TGTGCCAGCAGCCAGACCCGAATGGGGACAGGGTACGATACGCAGTATTTT.

This clonotype was observed many times. J is TRBJ2-7 and V is TRBV12-3 or TRBV12-4; the D gene is possibly TRBD1 (5 bases). The CDR3 length is 12 residues. With 6 bases removed from V and 6 bases from J, the gap between germline ends came to 12 bases. The DNA for the CDR3 is TGTGCCAGCAGCCTGAGCAGGGTCGAGCAGTACTTC. Its protein is CASSLSRVEQYF.

This clonotype was observed many times. This chain uses TRBV7-9 with TRBJ2-7; unclear D gene. CDR1 SEHNR and CDR2 FQNEAQ come from the germline V gene (reference sequence). The germline V and J ends were trimmed by 0 bases and 0 bases, with 18 bases remaining between them. The CDR3 loop spans 18 amino acids. In DNA form, the CDR3 reads TGTGCCAGCAGCTTAGCGGTGTCCGCCGGAAGGAGCTCCTACGAGCAGTACTTC. The encoded protein is CASSLAVSAGRSSYEQYF.

This clonotype appeared a few times. V usage is TRBV7-9 and J usage is TRBJ2-5; TRBD2 agrees at 10 bases. Germline V lookup: CDR1 SEHNR, CDR2 FQNEAQ (reference sequence). This CDR3 is built from 16 residues. Trimming at V came to 2 bases and at J to 5 bases, leaving 8 bases not matched to a gene. CDR3 protein: CASSLLAGAPMETQYF. CDR3 bases: TGTGCCAGCAGCTTACTAGCGGGGGCGCCGATGGAGACCCAGTACTTC.

The gene calls are TRBV24-1 and TRBJ2-5; TRBD2 might be the D (6 bases). Looked up from germline, CDR1 is KGHDR and CDR2 is SFDVKD. This CDR3 has 15 amino acids. Trimming stripped 1 base from V and 5 bases from J, with 13 bases between. CDR3 amino acids: CATSDFSRDGETQYF. The CDR3 bases are TGTGCCACCAGTGATTTTTCGCGGGATGGGGAGACCCAGTACTTC.

This sequence joins TRBV6-5 and TRBJ2-7; D is unclear. The CDR3 consists of 14 residues. Germline-derived CDR1 and CDR2 are MNHEY and SVGAGI. Trimming took 2 bases from V and 0 from J, leaving 8 bases between them. The chain's CDR3 is CASSYRFSSYEQYF. In DNA, the CDR3 is TGTGCCAGCAGTTACAGATTCAGCTCCTACGAGCAGTACTTC.

The chain couples TRBV12-3 or TRBV12-4 to TRBJ2-7, with 8 bases identical to TRBD1. CDR3 length: 15 amino acids. J gave up 6 bases and V 3 bases, and 10 bases lay outside the gene matches. As DNA, the CDR3 is TGTGCCAGCAGTTTCGCAGGGGGCAAGTCGGGCGAGCAGTACTTC. Its protein is CASSFAGGKSGEQYF.

The rearrangement uses TRBV29-1 and TRBJ2-1; D is undetermined. Germline CDR1 is SQVTM and CDR2 is ANQGSEA. The CDR3 has 13 amino acids. V lost 4 bases and J lost 2, with 9 bases in between. CDR3 sequence (DNA): TGCAGCGTTGGCGTCTATACCTACAATGAGCAGTTCTTC. This encodes CSVGVYTYNEQFF.

This clonotype was found a few times. The chain uses TRBV30 and TRBJ1-5, with no clear D. This CDR3 spans 13 amino acids. V was clipped by 0 bases and J by 4 bases, with 7 bases between them. The V gene's germline CDR1 is GTSNPN and CDR2 SVGIG (reference sequence). The CDR3 coding sequence is TGTGCCTGGAGTGTACGGGGAAATCAGCCCCAGCATTTT. Its protein is CAWSVRGNQPQHF.

The table lists this clonotype with a few counts. This chain connects TRBV5-6 to TRBJ1-5; no firm D call. V lost 0 bases to trimming and J lost 8 bases, with 9 bases between them. This CDR3 has 13 residues. Germline CDR1 SGHDT, CDR2 YYEEEE. In nucleotides, the CDR3 is TGTGCCAGCAGCTTGGGTGATGGTAAGCCCCAGCATTTT. Translation: CASSLGDGKPQHF.

This CDR3 reads CASSYSSWQQNTEAFF. In DNA, the CDR3 is TGTGCCAGCAGTTACTCGTCTTGGCAACAGAACACTGAAGCTTTCTTT. This chain joins TRBV6-5 and TRBJ1-1; D gene ambiguous. V lost 0 bases and J 1 base, leaving 12 bases between the germline ends. Germline loops: CDR1 MNHEY, CDR2 SVGAGI. The CDR3 extends over 16 amino acids.

In this sample, this clonotype turned up a few times. This chain joins TRBV28 and TRBJ2-5, with D maybe TRBD1 (5 bases). Trimming removed 3 bases from V and 0 bases from J, with 11 bases in between. The CDR3 runs 15 residues. CDR1 and CDR2 (germline): MDHEN, SYDVKM. The CDR3 DNA reads TGTGCCAGCAGTTTTGGAGACAGAGACCAAGAGACCCAGTACTTC. It codes for CASSFGDRDQETQYF.

This clonotype showed up just a few times. The chain combines TRBV29-1 with TRBJ2-5; D is possibly TRBD2 (5 bases). CDR1 is SQVTM and CDR2 is ANQGSEA in the germline V gene. This CDR3 contains 13 residues. V dropped 6 bases and J dropped 3 bases, with 14 bases sitting between them. The CDR3 DNA sequence: TGCAGCGTCCGGAGACTACAAGAAGAGACCCAGTACTTC. The encoded protein is CSVRRLQEETQYF.

This clonotype was seen more than once but under ten times. The CDR3 reads CSASKAGMVGYTF. The CDR3 nucleotides are TGCAGTGCTAGTAAGGCAGGGATGGTTGGCTACACCTTC. The chain uses TRBV20-1 and TRBJ1-2, with D possibly TRBD1 on 5 matching bases. V was shortened by 3 bases and J by 7 bases, with 15 bases between the two germline ends. The CDR3 covers 13 residues. Germline-derived CDR1 and CDR2 are DFQATT and SNEGSKA (reference sequence).

This clonotype has only a few counts. The chain uses TRBV10-3 and TRBJ2-7, with D uncertain. Trimming removed 0 bases at V and 9 bases at J, with 12 bases between. The germline V gene has CDR1 ENHRY and CDR2 SYGVKD. This CDR3 has 13 residues. The DNA for the CDR3 is TGTGCCATCAGTGAGTCAGTCGGAGCACGGCAGTACGTC. Its protein product is CAISESVGARQYV.

This clonotype was counted a few times. This rearrangement joins TRBV27 to TRBJ2-5; D remains ambiguous. This CDR3 has 14 amino acids. The germline V gene has CDR1 MNHEY and CDR2 SMNVEV (reference sequence). Trimming removed 6 bases at V and 0 bases at J, with 11 bases between. CDR3 amino acids: CASRPDWYQETQYF. Written as DNA, the CDR3 is TGTGCCAGCAGGCCGGATTGGTACCAAGAGACCCAGTACTTC.

In this sample, this clonotype turned up many times. The rearrangement links TRBV4-1 to TRBJ1-1, with D tentatively TRBD1 (5 bases). The germline V gene has CDR1 MGHRA and CDR2 YSYEKL. This CDR3 contains 17 residues. V was clipped by 0 bases and J by 0 bases, with 14 bases between them. CDR3 residues: CASSQESGGGMNTEAFF. The CDR3 DNA reads as TGCGCCAGCAGCCAAGAGAGTGGGGGTGGCATGAACACTGAAGCTTTCTTT.